The 30 T cell receptor beta chains below were found in one sample sequenced in a study of blood T cell repertoires in COVID-19. Profiling relied on immunoSEQ multiplex PCR, and the TCRdb table lists in-frame clones only, not all of them. Found here are about 210,000 clones, 85% of them singletons; the top ten hold 2.4%. Sequenced: peripheral blood. These TCRs come from a woman between 65 and 79 years old with COVID-19, enrolled during active disease.

The chain joins TRBV3-1 (or the pseudogene TRBV3-2) to TRBJ2-1; 9 bases match TRBD1. Looked up from germline, CDR1 is LGHDT and CDR2 is YNNKEL (reference sequence). The CDR3 is 16 residues long. V shed 5 bases, J shed 8 bases, and the junction held 13 bases outside the gene matches. CDR3 nucleotide sequence: TGTGCCAGCAGCTTTCGAACCGGGACAGGGTACGATGAGCAGTTCTTC. Amino acid sequence: CASSFRTGTGYDEQFF.

About this clone: Additional DNA sequences in this sample encode the identical CDR3. The chain employs TRBV7-9 and TRBJ2-1; TRBD1 is a possible D gene (6 bases). V shed 3 bases and J shed 0 bases, with 9 bases lying between them. The germline V gene encodes CDR1 SEHNR and CDR2 FQNEAQ (reference sequence). CDR3 length: 15 amino acids. For the CDR3, the DNA is TGTGCCAGCAGCTTGAGGGGGAGCTCCTACAATGAGCAGTTCTTC. Amino acids: CASSLRGSSYNEQFF.

This clone was found once. This chain joins TRBV30 and TRBJ1-6; D not certain. Germline loops: CDR1 GTSNPN, CDR2 SVGIG (reference sequence). Trimming stripped 0 bases from V and 8 bases from J, with 11 bases between. The CDR3 extends over 14 amino acids. The CDR3 spells CAWSVTVRYSPLHF. DNA for the CDR3: TGTGCCTGGAGTGTAACAGTTAGATATTCACCCCTCCACTTT.

Only one count was recorded for this clone. The chain is built from TRBV9 and TRBJ2-3; maybe TRBD2 (6 bases). Germline CDR1 reads SGDLS; CDR2 reads YYNGEE. The CDR3 length is 14 residues. V was clipped by 2 bases and J by 8 bases, with 15 bases between them. For the CDR3, the DNA is TGTGCCAGCAGCGTGTCCCCCTTAGCGGCTACGCAGTATTTT. Its protein product is CASSVSPLAATQYF.

V gene TRBV12-3 or TRBV12-4 combines with J gene TRBJ2-7, with unresolved D. The V end lost 4 bases, the J end lost 0 bases, and 4 bases lay between the germline ends. This CDR3 contains 12 residues. The CDR3, as DNA: TGTGCCAGCAGTTCTTCCTCCTACGAGCAGTACTTC. Translation: CASSSSSYEQYF.

The rearrangement links TRBV5-1 to TRBJ2-5; possible D gene TRBD1, 5 bases. V was cut by 3 bases and J by 5 bases, with 14 bases left in between. Germline V gene sequence: CDR1 SGHRS, CDR2 YFSETQ. The CDR3 is made up of 14 amino acids. The CDR3 protein is CASSSKGLEETQYF. In DNA form, the CDR3 reads TGCGCCAGCAGCTCTAAGGGGCTTGAGGAGACCCAGTACTTC.

The chain employs TRBV5-8 and TRBJ1-5, with D possibly TRBD1 on 5 matching bases. V lost 1 base, J lost 3 bases, and 11 bases lay in between. The CDR3 totals 15 residues. The germline gives CDR1 SGHTS, CDR2 YDEGEE. The chain's CDR3 is CASSLFAGINQPQHF. For the CDR3, the DNA is TGTGCCAGCAGCTTGTTCGCAGGGATCAATCAGCCCCAGCATTTT. Using reference TRBV5-8 and TRBJ1-5 for the parts outside the CDR3, the full variable domain is EAGVTQSPTHLIKTRGQQATLRCSPISGHTSVYWYQQALGLGLQFLLWYDEGEERNRGNFPPRFSGRQFPNYSSELNVNALELEDSALYLCASSLFAGINQPQHFGDGTRLSIL.

V and J are TRBV7-2 and TRBJ1-2; possibly TRBD1 for D (5 bases). The CDR3 runs to 13 residues. Germline V gene lookup returns CDR1 SGHTA and CDR2 FQGNSA. Trimming removed 3 bases from V and 8 bases from J, with 13 bases in between. In DNA, the CDR3 is TGTGCCAGCAGCTTGCCACAGGACGTCGGCTACACCTTC. It translates to CASSLPQDVGYTF.

This clone was found once. J is TRBJ2-1 and V is TRBV5-4; D may be TRBD1 (6 bases). Germline CDR1 and CDR2: SGHNT and YYREEE (reference sequence). Deletions cut 4 bases from V and 1 base from J, with 15 bases between. CDR3 length: 16 amino acids. The CDR3 protein is CASSVPIGGSYNEQFF. In DNA, the CDR3 is TGTGCCAGCAGCGTACCTATAGGGGGTTCCTACAATGAGCAGTTCTTC. Filled out from reference TRBV5-4 and TRBJ2-1, the complete variable domain reads ETGVTQSPTHLIKTRGQQVTLRCSSQSGHNTVSWYQQALGQGPQFIFQYYREEENGRGNFPPRFSGLQFPNYSSELNVNALELDDSALYLCASSVPIGGSYNEQFFGPGTRLTVL.

This clone has only a few counts. This chain links TRBV5-1 with TRBJ1-1, with 7 bases aligning to TRBD1. Losses at the gene ends were 3 bases for V and 0 bases for J; bases not matched to a gene: 11. Germline assignment: CDR1 SGHRS and CDR2 YFSETQ. The CDR3 extends over 17 amino acids. The CDR3: CASSSTGPLSMNTEAFF. DNA for the CDR3: TGCGCCAGCAGCTCGACAGGGCCCTTATCCATGAACACTGAAGCTTTCTTT.

This clone has just one count. The rearrangement joins TRBV11-3 to TRBJ1-4; D gene unclear. CDR1 is SGHNT, CDR2 YENEEA, per germline. The CDR3 loop spans 16 amino acids. V dropped 5 bases and J dropped 3 bases, with 16 bases sitting between them. The CDR3 DNA reads TGTGCCAGCAGCACCACAACAACCGGGGCTAATGAAAAACTGTTTTTT. It yields the protein CASSTTTTGANEKLFF.

This clone was detected a few times. The chain recombines TRBV18 with TRBJ1-3; D unresolved. Trimming took 1 base from V and 4 from J, leaving 11 bases between them. Germline lookup yields CDR1 KGHSH and CDR2 LQKENI. This CDR3 is built from 15 residues. CDR3 loop: CASSPLASDGNTIYF. CDR3 nucleotide sequence: TGTGCCAGCTCACCACTGGCCAGCGACGGAAACACCATATATTTT.

The chain uses TRBV18 and TRBJ2-7, with 11 bases identical to TRBD1. This CDR3 region has 15 residues. Germline V gene sequence: CDR1 KGHSH, CDR2 LQKENI. With 5 bases clipped from V and 3 bases from J, the junction kept 6 bases outside the gene matches. As DNA, the CDR3 is TGTGCCAGCTCAGCTGCCGGGACAGGGGGCTACGAGCAGTACTTC. Amino acids: CASSAAGTGGYEQYF.

The chain joins TRBV7-8 to TRBJ2-2, with 10 nucleotides matching TRBD2. Germline CDR1 reads SGHVS; CDR2 reads FQNEAQ. The CDR3 loop spans 16 amino acids. With V trimmed by 1 base and J by 13 bases, 12 bases remained unmatched. The CDR3 bases are TGTGCCAGCAGCTTAGGCGATAGCGGGAGGAGAGGCGTGCTGTTTTTT. Translating it yields CASSLGDSGRRGVLFF.

This chain connects TRBV6-2 or TRBV6-3 to TRBJ1-5; D not certain. Germline V CDR1 and CDR2: MNHEY, SVGEGT. The CDR3 sequence is 15 residues long. The V end was cut by 3 bases, the J end by 3 bases, with 12 bases between. The CDR3 is CASSYGQRDNQPQHF. The CDR3 bases are TGTGCCAGCAGTTATGGGCAAAGAGACAATCAGCCCCAGCATTTT.

The chain uses TRBV6-2 or TRBV6-3 and TRBJ2-7, with 9 bases lining up with TRBD1. The CDR3 has 15 residues. Germline loops: CDR1 MNHEY, CDR2 SVGEGT. Trimming at V came to 6 bases and at J to 6 bases, leaving 12 bases not matched to a gene. DNA for the CDR3: TGTGCCAGCAGCTCGTCCGGGACAGGGATGCTCGAGCAGTACTTC. Its translation is CASSSSGTGMLEQYF.

J is TRBJ1-1 and V is TRBV7-3, with D uncertain. V was shortened by 2 bases and J by 4 bases, with 14 bases between the two germline ends. The germline V gene has CDR1 SGHTA and CDR2 FQGTGA. This CDR3 has 15 amino acids. CDR3 protein: CASSLFTGEGTEAFF. The CDR3 DNA reads TGTGCCAGCAGCTTATTCACCGGGGAGGGCACTGAAGCTTTCTTT.

The chain combines TRBV2 with TRBJ1-4; 7 bases fit TRBD1. In germline, CDR1 is SNHLY, CDR2 FYNNEI. J gave up 3 bases and V 5 bases, and 3 bases lay outside the gene matches. The CDR3 contains 14 residues. This chain's CDR3 is CASSPTGANEKLFF. CDR3 nucleotide sequence: TGTGCCAGCAGTCCTACAGGGGCTAATGAAAAACTGTTTTTT.

The chain couples TRBV19 to TRBJ2-1; the match to TRBD2 covers 11 bases. CDR3 length: 16 residues. Germline V gene lookup returns CDR1 LNHDA and CDR2 SQIVND (reference sequence). Unmatched junction bases numbered 12, after V lost 3 bases and J lost 11 bases. CDR3 loop: CASSMKILAGGSQQFF. In nucleotides, the CDR3 is TGTGCCAGTAGTATGAAGATCCTAGCGGGGGGCTCTCAGCAGTTCTTC.

This clone was picked up a small number of times. This chain links TRBV4-3 with TRBJ1-2; maybe TRBD1 (6 bases). V lost 0 bases, J lost 4 bases, and 18 bases lay in between. The germline V gene has CDR1 LGHNA and CDR2 YSLEER. CDR3 length: 17 amino acids. The CDR3 region is CASSQEGSPGGLYGYTF. In nucleotides, the CDR3 is TGCGCCAGCAGCCAAGAGGGGTCTCCGGGGGGGCTCTATGGCTACACCTTC.

The chain joins TRBV13 to TRBJ2-5; 9 bases are a match to TRBD2. CDR1 is PRHDT, CDR2 FYEKMQ, per germline (reference sequence). The CDR3 has 14 amino acids. V lost 5 bases, J lost 4 bases, and 5 bases stayed unmatched. The CDR3 region is CASSGSGGRETQYF. Here the CDR3 DNA reads TGTGCCAGCAGCGGCAGCGGGGGGCGAGAGACCCAGTACTTC. Full variable domain (rest looked up from reference TRBV13 and TRBJ2-5): AAGVIQSPRHLIKEKRETATLKCYPIPRHDTVYWYQQGPGQDPQFLISFYEKMQSDKGSIPDRFSAQQFSDYHSELNMSSLELGDSALYFCASSGSGGRETQYFGPGTRLLVL.

The CDR3 DNA follows: TGTGCCAGTATGGAACCGCGGCAGCTCTATGGCTACACCTTC. It specifies CASMEPRQLYGYTF. This chain links TRBV19 with TRBJ1-2; D gene unclear. V dropped 7 bases and J dropped 4 bases, with 16 bases sitting between them. Germline V lookup: CDR1 LNHDA, CDR2 SQIVND (reference sequence). The CDR3 extends over 14 amino acids.

This chain uses TRBV4-3 with TRBJ2-1; 13 nucleotides align to TRBD2. CDR1 is LGHNA, CDR2 YSLEER, per germline. The junction had 12 bases not matched to a gene; V was cut back by 5 bases and J by 5 bases. The length of the CDR3 is 18 residues. CDR3 bases: TGCGCCAGCAGCAGCCATTCGACTAGCGGGAGGTTCAACAATGAGCAGTTCTTC. The encoded protein is CASSSHSTSGRFNNEQFF.

The genes are TRBV10-2 and TRBJ2-2; 7 nucleotides align to TRBD2. Germline V gene data show CDR1 as WSHSY and CDR2 as SAAADI. The CDR3 consists of 16 residues. J gave up 2 bases and V 0 bases, and 3 bases lay outside the gene matches. The CDR3, as DNA: TGCGCCAGCAGTGAGTCGGCTAGCGGAAACACCGGGGAGCTGTTTTTT. Encoded protein: CASSESASGNTGELFF.

This rearrangement joins TRBV2 to TRBJ1-5; the D gene is possibly TRBD1 (5 bases). This CDR3 is built from 14 residues. The germline V gene encodes CDR1 SNHLY and CDR2 FYNNEI. V was clipped by 6 bases and J by 3 bases, with 12 bases between them. CDR3 residues: CASSQSTVNQPQHF. For the CDR3, the DNA is TGTGCCAGCAGCCAATCGACAGTCAATCAGCCCCAGCATTTT.

The V gene is TRBV29-1, the J gene TRBJ2-1, with D possibly TRBD2 on 6 matching bases. Germline V gene lookup returns CDR1 SQVTM and CDR2 ANQGSEA. Deletions cut 5 bases from V and 2 bases from J, with 10 bases between. This CDR3 contains 13 residues. CDR3 residues: CSVTEGAYNEQFF. Here the CDR3 DNA reads TGCAGCGTTACGGAGGGTGCCTACAATGAGCAGTTCTTC.

The chain carries TRBV4-3 and TRBJ2-7; possible D gene TRBD1, 6 bases. V was pared by 0 bases and J by 3 bases, with 9 bases between. The length of the CDR3 is 14 residues. Germline loops: CDR1 LGHNA, CDR2 YSLEER. The CDR3 nucleotides are TGCGCCAGCAGCCAAGATCCCAGGGGCTACGAGCAGTACTTC. Protein product: CASSQDPRGYEQYF.

The chain recombines TRBV3-1 (or the pseudogene TRBV3-2) with TRBJ1-3; the match to TRBD1 covers 9 bases. Trimming cost V 5 bases and J 3 bases; bases outside gene matches: 5. Germline CDR1 LGHDT, CDR2 YNNKEL (reference sequence). The CDR3 sequence is 15 residues long. CDR3 coding DNA: TGTGCCAGCAGCTCACAGGGGGCGCTTGGAAACACCATATATTTT. It specifies CASSSQGALGNTIYF.

The CDR3 loop is CASSLMGGASSYEQYF. CDR3 DNA: TGTGCCAGCAGCTTAATGGGAGGCGCGAGCTCCTACGAGCAGTACTTC. This chain joins TRBV7-2 and TRBJ2-7, with a weak D call TRBD2 (6 bases). The CDR3 has 16 amino acids. The V end was cut by 2 bases, the J end by 0 bases, with 14 bases between. The V gene's germline CDR1 is SGHTA and CDR2 FQGNSA.

The chain combines TRBV19 with TRBJ1-1, with 9 bases fitting TRBD1. The CDR3 extends over 17 amino acids. CDR1 is LNHDA, CDR2 SQIVND, per germline (reference sequence). V shed 4 bases and J 2 bases; nucleotides not matched to a gene: 11. CDR3 DNA sequence: TGTGCCAGTAGTACCCCCGGACAGGGGAGGTATAACACTGAAGCTTTCTTT. It specifies CASSTPGQGRYNTEAFF.